One and the same sample provided the 20 T cell receptor delta chains below, sequenced in a study of gamma-delta chains in newborns, infants, children. TCRdb reapplied CATT to the reads. The data show fewer than 6,000 delta-chain clones, approximately 17% seen once. What was sequenced was blood. The receptors derive from a child who was a newborn, infant or young child, either healthy, febrile or measles-vaccinated (not recorded which).

This clone was seen a handful of times. One end of the junction does not line up with germline, which may come from a read error. The chain carries TRDV2 and TRDJ1; unclear D gene. The CDR3 has 18 residues. Germline CDR1 GEAIGNYY, CDR2 EKD. CDR3 DNA sequence: TGTGCCTGTGACAACGTGGGTGGGAGATATTCCAGCACCGGTAAACTCATCTTT. Protein: CACDNVGGRYSSTGKLIF.

Points on this clone: This likely came from a read error, as a far larger clone is one base away. V usage is TRDV2 and J usage is TRDJ1; TRDD3 aligns across 7 bases. TCRdb lists no J gene, so it was determined here by aligning the DNA to germline. V lost 2 bases to trimming and J lost 0 bases; unmatched junction nucleotides: 8. The germline gives CDR1 GEAIGNYY, CDR2 EKD. The CDR3 consists of 16 residues. CDR3 sequence: CACDRLGARYTDKLIF. For the CDR3, the DNA is TGTGCCTGTGACAGGCTGGGGGCCCGGTACACCGATAAACTCATCTTT.

In the case of this clone: This sequence may be a read error, since a much larger clone differs from it by one base. The chain uses TRDV2 and TRDJ1; TRDD3 agrees at 9 bases. Germline matching of the DNA provided the J gene here, since TCRdb leaves it blank. The V gene's germline CDR1 is GEAIGNYY and CDR2 EKD. This CDR3 comprises 17 residues. V lost 3 bases and J lost 3; bases outside the gene matches: 13. The CDR3 DNA reads as TGTGCCTGTGACTCCGGCCGCCAACTGGGGGAGGCCGATAAACTCATCTTT. This gives the protein CACDSGRQLGEADKLIF.

The V gene remains uncalled, whereas the J gene is TRDJ3; the table's D call of TRDD3 was not tested on the DNA. The CDR3 consists of 19 residues. As DNA, the CDR3 is TGTGCCTGTGACACCGGAGCCGGGGACCCCTCCTGCGACACCCGACAGATGTTTTTC. It encodes CACDTGAGDPSCDTRQMFF.

The J gene was identified as TRDJ3, and no V gene was called; the table's D call, TRDD3, was not checked against the DNA. CDR3 length equals 20 residues. The CDR3 region is CACDKLGDTRSSWDTRQMFF. DNA of the CDR3: TGTGCCTGTGACAAACTGGGGGATACACGTAGCTCCTGGGACACCCGACAGATGTTTTTC.

The V call is TRAV29/DV5, the J call TRDJ1, with 10 positions matching TRDD3. V shed 0 bases and J 0 bases; nucleotides not matched to a gene: 17. The CDR3 extends over 20 amino acids. Germline CDR1 is NSMFDY and CDR2 is ISSIKDK. As DNA, the CDR3 is TGTGCAGCAAGCGCGCGGCCTAACTCCGTACTGGGGGATTACACCGATAAACTCATCTTT. It encodes CAASARPNSVLGDYTDKLIF.

By frequency in the sample, this clone is medium-sized. The same CDR3 also results from other DNA sequences found in this sample. V and J are TRDV2 and TRDJ1; 11 bases fit TRDD3. Germline trimming cut 2 bases from V and 2 bases from J; bases unmatched to any gene: 18. This CDR3 is 20 amino acids long. Germline CDR1 and CDR2: GEAIGNYY and EKD. CDR3: CACDRLRTNWGINSTDKLIF. For the CDR3, the DNA is TGTGCCTGTGACAGACTTCGAACAAACTGGGGGATAAATTCGACCGATAAACTCATCTTT.

This clone was seen only a few times. This sequence may be a read error, since a much larger clone differs from it by one base. The CDR3 coding sequence is TGTGCCTGTGACCTACTGGGGGATGCAGCACAACTCTTCTTT. It specifies CACDLLGDAAQLFF. The chain uses TRDV2 and TRDJ2, with TRDD3 identical over 10 bases. Trimming took 3 bases from V and 6 from J; bases not matched to a gene: 3. This CDR3 comprises 14 residues. Germline CDR1 reads GEAIGNYY; CDR2 reads EKD.

Note on this clone: The identical CDR3 is also encoded by other nucleotide sequences in the sample. The rearrangement joins TRDV1 to TRDJ1; 8 nucleotides agree with TRDD3. The CDR3 runs 18 residues. V lost 0 bases, J lost 7 bases, and 16 bases stayed unmatched. Germline V CDR1 and CDR2: TSWWSYY, QGS. The CDR3 bases are TGTGCTCTTGGGGAACTAAAAACCCTACTGGGGGTTACTGGTAAACTCATCTTT. Translating it yields CALGELKTLLGVTGKLIF.

As for this clone: Given a much more abundant clone one base away, this may be a read error. CDR3 bases: TGTGCCTGTGACACCGGGCAGGGGGATACGCGACGCTCCTGGGACACCCGAAAGATGTTTTTC. It specifies CACDTGQGDTRRSWDTRKMFF. The chain has TRDV2 and TRDJ3; 10 nucleotides agree with TRDD3. Assignment of the J gene here rests on matching the DNA to germline, because TCRdb gives none. Germline V gives CDR1 GEAIGNYY, CDR2 EKD. The CDR3 sequence is 21 residues long.

This clone was counted between two and nine times. The chain recombines TRDV1 with TRDJ1; D is uncertain. The CDR3 has 20 amino acids. Trimming removed 0 bases from V and 3 bases from J, with 26 bases in between. The germline CDR1 and CDR2 sequences are TSWWSYY and QGS. Here the CDR3 DNA reads TGTGCTCTTGGGGAACTAAAGGACTACTTTAGCCAATCTTGGCCCGATAAACTCATCTTT. This codes for CALGELKDYFSQSWPDKLIF.

Turning to this clone: This may come from a read error, since a much larger clone is one base off. The chain has TRDV2 and TRDJ2; 12 bases fit TRDD3. The J gene, absent from TCRdb, was called here by matching the DNA to germline. Looked up from germline, CDR1 is GEAIGNYY and CDR2 is EKD. V dropped 3 bases and J dropped 3; count of bases not matched to a gene: 7. The CDR3 is made up of 17 amino acids. The DNA for the CDR3 is TGTGCCTGTGACCCAGTACTGGGGGATACTGTGACAGCACAACTCTTCTTT. Protein: CACDPVLGDTVTAQLFF.

This clone is judged medium-sized. The chain couples TRDV2 to TRDJ3; the D is unclear. Trimming shortened V by 0 bases and J by 0 bases, and 5 bases separated the two germline ends. Germline V gene lookup returns CDR1 GEAIGNYY and CDR2 EKD. CDR3 length equals 16 residues. The CDR3 loop is CACDTMSSWDTRQMFF. The CDR3 DNA reads TGTGCCTGTGACACCATGAGCTCCTGGGACACCCGACAGATGTTTTTC.

This clone turned up a few times. The chain is built from TRDV2 and TRDJ1; D unresolved. CDR3 length: 15 amino acids. Looked up from germline, CDR1 is GEAIGNYY and CDR2 is EKD. V dropped 3 bases and J dropped 2 bases, with 15 bases sitting between them. In DNA form, the CDR3 reads TGTGCCTGTGACCCCGTAGGGCGGAAAACCGATAAACTCATCTTT. Translation gives CACDPVGRKTDKLIF.

The table lists this clone with a few counts. In the same sample, other DNA sequences code for this CDR3. This chain uses TRDV2 with TRDJ1; 7 nucleotides agree with TRDD3. The CDR3 has 14 amino acids. Germline CDR1 GEAIGNYY, CDR2 EKD. Trimming at V came to 0 bases and at J to 2 bases, leaving 2 bases not matched to a gene. CDR3 nucleotide sequence: TGTGCCTGTGACACCTGGGGGAGAACCGATAAACTCATCTTT. This encodes CACDTWGRTDKLIF.

The chain is built from TRDV2 and TRDJ1, with 7 positions matching TRDD3. V shed 1 base, J shed 6 bases, and the junction held 10 bases outside the gene matches. The CDR3 has 15 residues. Germline V gene lookup returns CDR1 GEAIGNYY and CDR2 EKD. This CDR3 reads CACDTLGLGHNKLIF. Here the CDR3 DNA reads TGTGCCTGTGACACGCTGGGACTGGGGCATAATAAACTCATCTTT.

Remarks on this clone: This sequence may be a read error, since a much larger clone differs from it by one base. No V gene was called here, but the J gene is TRDJ1. The CDR3 consists of 17 residues. CDR3 protein: CACDPLPSPLYTDKLIF. CDR3 nucleotide sequence: TGTGCCTGTGACCCCCTCCCCTCACCCCTCTACACCGATAAACTCATCTTT.

As to this clone: One end of the junction varies from germline; a read error may be responsible. The rearrangement links TRDV1 to TRDJ1; 12 bases are a match to TRDD3. CDR3 length equals 22 residues. The germline V gene has CDR1 TSWWSYY and CDR2 QGS. The CDR3 loop reads CALGDQLPSWGIRLPYTDKPIF. CDR3 sequence (DNA): TGTGCTCTTGGGGATCAGCTTCCTAGCTGGGGGATACGCCTCCCGTACACCGATAAACCCATCTTT.

The gene calls are TRDV2 and TRDJ1; 9 bases align to TRDD3. TCRdb carries no J gene annotation; the J gene was assigned here by matching the DNA with germline. The germline V gene has CDR1 GEAIGNYY and CDR2 EKD. The V gene end was trimmed by 0 bases and the J gene end by 1 base; junction bases not matched to a gene: 14. The CDR3 runs to 19 residues. CDR3 protein: CACDTLGSTLGDITDKLIF. The DNA for the CDR3 is TGTGCCTGTGACACCCTAGGTAGTACACTGGGGGACATCACCGATAAACTCATCTTT.

Note on this clone: At one end the junction does not follow the germline gene, possibly because of a read error. V usage is TRDV2 and J usage is TRDJ3; no definite D call. The CDR3 is made up of 18 amino acids. Germline V gene data show CDR1 as GEAIGNYY and CDR2 as EKD. The DNA of the CDR3 is TGTGCCTGTGACACCGCGGGACCCAGCTCCTGGAACACCCGACAGATGTTTTTC. This translates into CACDTAGPSSWNTRQMFF.